This note documents a single TCR beta chain sequence. Its antigen is currently unknown. This entry belongs to a study of CD8+ T cells in alopecia areata. About the research overall: The drug, oral tofacitinib, was given to treated patients at 5 to 10 mg twice daily. Regarding the study as a whole: Normal-skin resident alphabeta T cells also appear among scalp sample sequences. Higher clonality was seen in lesional scalp than in normal scalp, especially in alopecia totalis/universalis.

Per germline, CDR1 SGHRS and CDR2 YFSETQ. Trimming left V 0 bases short and J 1 base short, with 7 bases between. The CDR3 runs to 15 residues. Noted treatment: oral pan-JAK inhibitor, 5-10 mg twice daily. Researchers took lesional scalp punch biopsies and peripheral blood from people who were alopecia areata patients. Extracted from the samples, RNA was reverse transcribed into cDNA to serve as the sequencing template. TCRdb's copy holds only in-frame clones and misses some; the assay was immunoSEQ multiplex PCR. The sample yields 200,000 to 250,000 clones, around 66% seen once. V and J are TRBV5-1 and TRBJ2-2; weak D call: TRBD1 (5 bases). The receptor was derived from a human donor with alopecia areata. Sequencing was performed on CD4+ T cells sorted from blood, taken at week 4, from a patient treated with tofacitinib. In DNA, the CDR3 is TGCGCCAGCAGCTTGGCCCAGGGGAACACCGGGGAGCTGTTTTTT. Amino acids: CASSLAQGNTGELFF.